This T cell receptor (beta chain) was sequenced for a study of identical twins. Overall study results and limits: The same donors were not followed; conclusions instead depended on cross-sectional statistical analysis. Out-of-frame alpha sequences shared between twins exhibited an excess of low generation probability.

With 7 bases removed from V and 7 bases from J, the gap between germline ends came to 13 bases. CDR3 length: 12 amino acids. Each CDR3 protein is one row after TCRdb ran MiXCR on the 5' RACE reads. In the table there are more than 400,000 distinct CDR3 sequences, roughly 15% of which are singletons. Healthy Caucasians made up all donors. About this clonotype: Antigen unknown.

This same sample was also part of a study on yellow fever vaccine responses in identical twins. That paper notes: Reportedly, twins showed a vaccine T cell response that looked partly convergent and partly personalized.

The chain couples TRBV12-3 or TRBV12-4 to TRBJ1-2; D gene unclear. Sequenced input: CD4+ T cells sorted from blood. The receptor comes from a woman aged 18-29 years in good health. CDR3 sequence: CASTNRFGGYTF. The CDR3 DNA reads TGTGCCAGCACTAACAGATTTGGTGGCTACACCTTC.